The 2 T cell receptor beta chains in this list originate from one sample, sequenced in a study of chemoradiotherapy in HPV16-positive cancers. The table came from immunoSEQ multiplex PCR; TCRdb's copy has only in-frame clones and leaves some out. The table includes almost 15,000 clones, almost 90% detected once. This material consisted of blood, taken from a patient who underwent chemoradiotherapy. All receptors derive from a human donor with HPV-associated anogenital cancer.

CDR3 bases: TGCGCCAGCAGCGCAGGCGGGGGCAATGGCTACACCTTC. It encodes CASSAGGGNGYTF. The chain has TRBV5-1 and TRBJ1-2; a weak D match, TRBD1 (6 bases). This CDR3 has 13 amino acids. V was clipped by 4 bases and J by 6 bases, with 13 bases between them. Germline V lookup: CDR1 SGHRS, CDR2 YFSETQ.

This chain links TRBV6-5 with TRBJ1-6; 7 bases map to TRBD1. With 5 bases clipped from V and 8 bases from J, the junction kept 6 bases outside the gene matches. This CDR3 region has 14 residues. Per the germline V gene, CDR1 is MNHEY and CDR2 is SVGAGI. CDR3 sequence reads: CASSPDRDYSPLHF. The CDR3 nucleotides read TGTGCCAGCAGTCCCGACAGGGATTATTCACCCCTCCACTTT.